This T cell receptor beta chain was retrieved from a study of blood T cell repertoires in COVID-19. Study overall: Acute and convalescent COVID-19 samples came from the United States, Italy and Spain. PBMCs, B-cell-depleted T cells, or T cells provided the cDNA or gDNA that made up the material.

Germline CDR1 and CDR2: SGHNT and YYREEE (reference sequence). The CDR3 totals 15 residues. V dropped 4 bases and J dropped 1; count of bases not matched to a gene: 5. Original methodology: Reference gene primer amplification yielded estimated nucleated cell counts. Repertoires were generated with immunoSEQ multiplex PCR, while TCRdb's copy carries only in-frame clones and drops some. The D gene and trimming were derived from the DNA, and the V and J assignments and clone size from that table. The table records fewer than 200,000 clones, around 77% of them present only once. Sequencing used peripheral blood. This clonotype originated in a man aged 65-85 years with acute or convalescent COVID-19. The chain recombines TRBV5-4 with TRBJ1-1; 9 bases are shared with TRBD1. The CDR3 here is CASSPRDRENTEAFF. The CDR3 DNA reads TGTGCCAGCAGCCCGAGGGACAGGGAGAACACTGAAGCTTTCTTT.